The following is a T cell receptor beta chain sequence with its context. Source study methods: Scientists estimated how many nucleated cells there were by amplifying reference gene primers. Clones were sequenced by immunoSEQ multiplex PCR, and TCRdb holds only the in-frame ones, with some missing. Clone size and V and J calls were adopted from that table, with D and trimming inferred from the DNA. The sample lists around 350,000 clones, around 86% occurring once. Germline V lookup: CDR1 MNHEY, CDR2 SVGAGI. Trimming pared 6 bases from V and 7 bases from J, leaving 12 bases between. The CDR3 runs to 13 residues. This record comes from a study of blood T cell repertoires in COVID-19. About the research overall: The United States, Italy and Spain supplied acute and convalescent COVID-19 samples. The cDNA or gDNA used as material had been derived from T cells, B-cell-depleted T cells, or PBMCs.

The specimen sequenced was peripheral blood. The TCR comes from a human donor in a cohort sampled during active COVID-19. This rearrangement joins TRBV6-5 to TRBJ1-4; D might be TRBD1 (5 bases). As DNA, the CDR3 is TGTGCCAGCAGCCGACCCGGGGGTGAAAAACTGTTTTTT. As protein: CASSRPGGEKLFF.